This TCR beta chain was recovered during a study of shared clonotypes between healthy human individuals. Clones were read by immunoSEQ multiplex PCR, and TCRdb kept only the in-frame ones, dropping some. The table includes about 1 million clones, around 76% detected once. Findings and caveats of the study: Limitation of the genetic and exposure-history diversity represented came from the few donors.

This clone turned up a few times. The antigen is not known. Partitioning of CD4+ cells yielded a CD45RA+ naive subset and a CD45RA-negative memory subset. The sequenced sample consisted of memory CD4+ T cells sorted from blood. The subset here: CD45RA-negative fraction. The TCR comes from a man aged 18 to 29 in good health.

CDR3: CASSRSTDTQYF. CDR3 coding DNA: TGTGCCAGCAGTCGGTCAACAGATACGCAGTATTTT. The chain is built from TRBV27 and TRBJ2-3, with unresolved D. V lost 5 bases to trimming and J lost 3 bases, with 6 bases between them. Germline loops: CDR1 MNHEY, CDR2 SMNVEV (reference sequence). The CDR3 covers 12 residues.